The 32 T cell receptor beta chains below were found in one sample sequenced in a study of T cells after yellow fever vaccination. A single record per CDR3 protein comes from TCRdb applying MiXCR to the 5' RACE reads. The sample records 400,000 or so distinct CDR3 sequences, around a tenth being singletons. This sample comprised PBMCs, obtained on the day of the first yellow fever vaccination. Source of these receptors: a man aged 18 to 30 who received the YFV17D yellow fever vaccine.

Only a few counts were recorded for this clonotype. The CDR3 spells CASSLTGAPSYEQYF. In DNA, the CDR3 is TGCGCCAGCAGCTTAACGGGGGCGCCTTCCTACGAGCAGTACTTC. This chain connects TRBV5-1 to TRBJ2-7; D assignment may be TRBD1 or TRBD2 (6 bases each). The CDR3 covers 15 residues. The germline V gene has CDR1 SGHRS and CDR2 YFSETQ. Trimming cost V 2 bases and J 1 base, with 13 bases left between them.

This clonotype was observed a few times. The rearrangement links TRBV11-2 to TRBJ2-3; D call uncertain. The germline V gene encodes CDR1 SGHAT and CDR2 FQNNGV. The CDR3 loop spans 18 amino acids. Trimming cost V 1 base and J 2 bases, with 19 bases left between them. CDR3 coding DNA: TGTGCCAGCAGCTTAGGAACTCGGGCCAGAGGTAACACAGATACGCAGTATTTT. Its protein product is CASSLGTRARGNTDTQYF.

This clonotype was detected many times. This sequence joins TRBV12-3 or TRBV12-4 and TRBJ2-6, with D unresolved. This CDR3 is 16 amino acids long. Trimming stripped 8 bases from V and 0 bases from J, with 14 bases between. The CDR3 nucleotides are TGTGCCAGCGGATTTAGGGCCTTCTCTGGGGCCAACGTCCTGACTTTC. Residues: CASGFRAFSGANVLTF.

This clonotype was recorded a few times. The chain carries TRBV5-5 and TRBJ2-7, with D unresolved. The CDR3 has 13 residues. CDR1 SGHKS and CDR2 YYEKEE come from the germline V gene (reference sequence). V was pared by 0 bases and J by 3 bases, with 7 bases between. This CDR3 is CASSLEDDYEQYV. The DNA of the CDR3 is TGTGCCAGCAGCTTGGAAGACGACTACGAGCAGTACGTC.

This clonotype has only a few counts. J is TRBJ1-1 and V is TRBV5-1, with TRBD1 as a possible D gene (5 bases). Per the germline V gene, CDR1 is SGHRS and CDR2 is YFSETQ. The CDR3 sequence is 15 residues long. V dropped 1 base and J dropped 1 base, with 11 bases sitting between them. DNA of the CDR3: TGCGCCAGCAGCTTGTATGGGACGCAGAACACTGAAGCTTTCTTT. It translates to CASSLYGTQNTEAFF. Together with reference TRBV5-1 and TRBJ1-1, the CDR3 gives the full variable domain: KAGVTQTPRYLIKTRGQQVTLSCSPISGHRSVSWYQQTPGQGLQFLFEYFSETQRNKGNFPGRFSGRQFSNSRSEMNVSTLELGDSALYLCASSLYGTQNTEAFFGQGTRLTVV.

DNA for the CDR3: TGTGCCAGCAGTTTAGGATCGGTAGGAGAGACCCAGTACTTC. It codes for CASSLGSVGETQYF. V and J are TRBV6-5 and TRBJ2-5; D gene unclear. The CDR3 spans 14 residues. Trimming removed 4 bases from V and 4 bases from J, with 13 bases in between. The germline V gene has CDR1 MNHEY and CDR2 SVGAGI.

On this clonotype: Sequence at one end of the junction differs from germline and may be a read error. The CDR3 region has the DNA TGTGCCAGCTCACCCGAGGGGCTCTCAGGGTACTTT. It yields the protein CASSPEGLSGYF. The V and J genes are TRBV18 and TRBJ1-1; a weak D match, TRBD1 (5 bases). Germline V gives CDR1 KGHSH, CDR2 LQKENI. The CDR3 contains 12 residues.

There are a few counts of this clonotype. V is TRBV5-1 and J is TRBJ1-6; 10 bases match TRBD1. The CDR3 spans 17 residues. V lost 0 bases and J lost 9; bases outside the gene matches: 9. Germline V lookup: CDR1 SGHRS, CDR2 YFSETQ. As DNA, the CDR3 is TGCGCCAGCAGCTTGGCCCCGGGACAGGGGAGTACTTCACCCCTCCACTTT. It is translated as CASSLAPGQGSTSPLHF. The full variable domain, with the rest looked up from reference TRBV5-1 and TRBJ1-6, is KAGVTQTPRYLIKTRGQQVTLSCSPISGHRSVSWYQQTPGQGLQFLFEYFSETQRNKGNFPGRFSGRQFSNSRSEMNVSTLELGDSALYLCASSLAPGQGSTSPLHFGNGTRLTVT.

This clonotype was seen a handful of times. V gene TRBV28 combines with J gene TRBJ2-1; 9 bases match TRBD2. This CDR3 is 15 amino acids long. V dropped 10 bases and J dropped 2; count of bases not matched to a gene: 9. The germline V gene has CDR1 MDHEN and CDR2 SYDVKM. The CDR3 DNA follows: TGTGCCACCAAGCGTGGCGGGGGGGCCTACAATGAGCAGTTCTTC. Residues: CATKRGGGAYNEQFF.

The genes are TRBV4-2 and TRBJ1-4, with D tentatively TRBD1 (5 bases). Germline V gives CDR1 LGHNA, CDR2 YNFKEQ. This CDR3 has 15 residues. With 0 bases removed from V and 7 bases from J, the gap between germline ends came to 12 bases. The CDR3 sequence: CASSQDRGILEKLFF. The DNA for the CDR3 is TGTGCCAGCAGCCAAGATCGGGGGATTCTTGAAAAACTGTTTTTT.

The V and J genes are TRBV29-1 and TRBJ2-2, with 12 bases matching TRBD2. The trim removed 4 bases at V and 2 bases at J, leaving 5 bases unmatched. Germline lookup yields CDR1 SQVTM and CDR2 ANQGSEA. The CDR3 covers 16 residues. The CDR3 nucleotides are TGCAGCGTTGTACTAGCGGGGGGCTATAACACCGGGGAGCTGTTTTTT. It yields the protein CSVVLAGGYNTGELFF.

This clonotype was found a few times. The chain is built from TRBV5-6 and TRBJ2-1; TRBD2 aligns across 8 bases. V was clipped by 2 bases and J by 14 bases; unmatched bases: 3. The germline CDR1 and CDR2 sequences are SGHDT and YYEEEE. This CDR3 has 11 residues. CDR3 sequence reads: CASSLTSGEFF. For the CDR3, the DNA is TGTGCCAGCAGCTTAACTAGCGGCGAGTTCTTC. Using reference TRBV5-6 and TRBJ2-1 for the parts outside the CDR3, the full variable domain is DAGVTQSPTHLIKTRGQQVTLRCSPKSGHDTVSWYQQALGQGPQFIFQYYEEEERQRGNFPDRFSGHQFPNYSSELNVNALLLGDSALYLCASSLTSGEFFGPGTRLTVL.

This clonotype was observed a few times. The chain carries TRBV20-1 and TRBJ2-6; TRBD1 is a possible D gene (5 bases). From germline, CDR1 is DFQATT and CDR2 SNEGSKA (reference sequence). This CDR3 contains 14 residues. V was pared by 2 bases and J by 0 bases, with 5 bases between. The CDR3 coding sequence is TGCAGTGCTAGACAGGGCTCTGGGGCCAACGTCCTGACTTTC. Its translation is CSARQGSGANVLTF.

This clonotype has just a few counts. The rearrangement links TRBV6-4 to TRBJ2-7; D uncertain. V was cut by 2 bases and J by 3 bases, with 26 bases left in between. Germline loops: CDR1 MRHNA, CDR2 SNTAGT. The CDR3 extends over 19 amino acids. In nucleotides, the CDR3 is TGTGCCAGCAGTGACGGGCACAACCAAAGGGATTTTATGGGCTACGAGCAGTACTTC. Translated, it gives CASSDGHNQRDFMGYEQYF.

In its sample, this clonotype was seen a few times. The chain employs TRBV27 and TRBJ1-6; 12 bases match TRBD1. This CDR3 contains 15 residues. Germline CDR1 is MNHEY and CDR2 is SMNVEV (reference sequence). Unmatched junction bases numbered 1, after V lost 4 bases and J lost 6 bases. CDR3 DNA sequence: TGTGCCAGCAGTTGGGACAGGGGGCGTAATTCACCCCTCCACTTT. This translates into CASSWDRGRNSPLHF.

V is TRBV5-1 and J is TRBJ1-3; possible D gene TRBD1, 5 bases. Germline assignment: CDR1 SGHRS and CDR2 YFSETQ. Deletions cut 4 bases from V and 0 bases from J, with 14 bases between. The CDR3 extends over 16 amino acids. The CDR3: CASSMGRRVSGNTIYF. The CDR3 DNA reads as TGCGCCAGCAGCATGGGACGGAGGGTCTCTGGAAACACCATATATTTT.

The table lists this clonotype with a few counts. V is TRBV10-3 and J is TRBJ2-2; D is perhaps TRBD2 (5 bases). Per germline, CDR1 ENHRY and CDR2 SYGVKD. The CDR3 totals 12 residues. V was clipped by 6 bases and J by 6 bases, with 8 bases between them. Here the CDR3 reads CAISEGPGELFF. In DNA form, the CDR3 reads TGTGCCATCAGCGAGGGTCCCGGGGAGCTGTTTTTT.

This clonotype was seen repeatedly, ten times or more. CDR3 bases: TGTGCCAGCAGCCAAGATCCAGGGTATATCAAAAACATTCAGTACTTC. It specifies CASSQDPGYIKNIQYF. This rearrangement joins TRBV4-2 to TRBJ2-4; weak D call: TRBD1 (5 bases). V was trimmed by 0 bases and J by 3 bases, leaving 12 bases between them. Germline V CDR1 and CDR2: LGHNA, YNFKEQ. This CDR3 contains 16 residues.

This chain links TRBV7-2 with TRBJ1-5, with a tentative D call TRBD1 (5 bases). Germline V gives CDR1 SGHTA, CDR2 FQGNSA. This CDR3 has 13 residues. Trimming shortened V by 2 bases and J by 5 bases, and 7 bases separated the two germline ends. The CDR3 region has the DNA TGTGCCAGCAGCTTAATGGGGGATCAGCCCCAGCATTTT. Residues: CASSLMGDQPQHF.

This clonotype was picked up many times. V usage is TRBV29-1 and J usage is TRBJ1-2, with no clear D. Germline values: CDR1 SQVTM, CDR2 ANQGSEA. The CDR3 extends over 13 amino acids. Trimming pared 7 bases from V and 0 bases from J, leaving 12 bases between. CDR3: CSAPDRTNYGYTF. The CDR3 coding sequence is TGCAGCGCTCCGGACCGGACTAACTATGGCTACACCTTC.

The chain links TRBV3-1 to TRBJ1-3, with 8 bases fitting TRBD1. CDR3 length equals 15 residues. In germline, CDR1 is LGHDT, CDR2 YNNKEL (reference sequence). J gave up 4 bases and V 2 bases, and 4 bases lay outside the gene matches. The CDR3 region is CASSQTDRGGNTIYF. The CDR3 bases are TGTGCCAGCAGCCAAACCGACAGGGGAGGAAACACCATATATTTT.

The chain carries TRBV6-2 or TRBV6-3 and TRBJ2-2, with a possible D match to TRBD2 (6 bases). CDR3 size: 19 residues. V lost 2 bases to trimming and J lost 0 bases, with 19 bases between them. CDR1 is MNHEY and CDR2 is SVGEGT in the germline V gene. The CDR3 sequence: CASSYRRLVPITNTGELFF. DNA of the CDR3: TGTGCCAGCAGTTACCGCCGACTAGTCCCCATTACGAACACCGGGGAGCTGTTTTTT.

This clonotype came up a few times. The J gene is TRBJ2-7, the V gene TRBV5-1; D ambiguous. CDR1 is SGHRS, CDR2 YFSETQ, per germline. There are 15 residues in the CDR3. V was pared by 0 bases and J by 5 bases, with 15 bases between. In DNA form, the CDR3 reads TGCGCCAGCAGCTTGGCCGCTGGGTTTAGGGACGAGCAGTACTTC. Its protein is CASSLAAGFRDEQYF. Filled out from reference TRBV5-1 and TRBJ2-7, the complete variable domain reads KAGVTQTPRYLIKTRGQQVTLSCSPISGHRSVSWYQQTPGQGLQFLFEYFSETQRNKGNFPGRFSGRQFSNSRSEMNVSTLELGDSALYLCASSLAAGFRDEQYFGPGTRLTVT.

This chain links TRBV5-1 with TRBJ1-4; the D is unclear. Germline values: CDR1 SGHRS, CDR2 YFSETQ. This CDR3 has 16 residues. V lost 0 bases to trimming and J lost 0 bases, with 9 bases between them. In nucleotides, the CDR3 is TGCGCCAGCAGCTTGGGTCACGTAGCAACTAATGAAAAACTGTTTTTT. This gives the protein CASSLGHVATNEKLFF. The full variable domain, in which reference TRBV5-1 and TRBJ1-4 provide the parts outside the CDR3, is KAGVTQTPRYLIKTRGQQVTLSCSPISGHRSVSWYQQTPGQGLQFLFEYFSETQRNKGNFPGRFSGRQFSNSRSEMNVSTLELGDSALYLCASSLGHVATNEKLFFGSGTQLSVL.

The table lists this clonotype with a few counts. The chain employs TRBV7-2 and TRBJ1-4; maybe TRBD1 (5 bases). Deletions cut 3 bases from V and 8 bases from J, with 16 bases between. The CDR3 has 15 residues. From germline, CDR1 is SGHTA and CDR2 FQGNSA. CDR3 coding DNA: TGTGCCAGCAGCTTGCCCGGGACGATGAGGGAAAAACTGTTTTTT. Translated: CASSLPGTMREKLFF.

This chain connects TRBV29-1 to TRBJ1-2; D gene ambiguous. CDR1 is SQVTM and CDR2 is ANQGSEA in the germline V gene. Between the trimmed V and J ends, which lost 3 bases and 8 bases, there was a span of 16 bases. The CDR3 runs 13 residues. This CDR3 reads CSVELSGVGGYTF. Written as DNA, the CDR3 is TGCAGCGTTGAGCTAAGCGGCGTGGGAGGCTACACCTTC.

This clonotype was counted only a few times. This chain uses TRBV5-5 with TRBJ2-3; D not resolved. Between the trimmed V and J ends, which lost 4 bases and 3 bases, there was a span of 9 bases. The V gene's germline CDR1 is SGHKS and CDR2 YYEKEE (reference sequence). The CDR3 is 13 amino acids. CDR3 protein: CASSPIPTDTQYF. DNA for the CDR3: TGTGCCAGCAGCCCGATCCCGACAGATACGCAGTATTTT.

In this sample, this clonotype turned up a few times. The chain has TRBV6-5 and TRBJ2-7, with D unresolved. The CDR3 is 15 residues long. V shed 2 bases and J shed 6 bases, with 17 bases lying between them. CDR1 is MNHEY and CDR2 is SVGAGI in the germline V gene. The CDR3 bases are TGTGCCAGCAGTTACGTTGAGCTTGGGCCAGGCGAGCAGTACGTC. Translated, it gives CASSYVELGPGEQYV.

This clonotype was picked up many times. The chain is built from TRBV15 and TRBJ2-2; D uncertain. Per the germline V gene, CDR1 is LNHNV and CDR2 is YYDKDF (reference sequence). The CDR3 has 13 amino acids. Trimming left V 1 base short and J 4 bases short, with 4 bases between. The CDR3 protein is CATSRAPTGELFF. The CDR3 DNA reads as TGTGCCACCAGCAGAGCACCCACCGGGGAGCTGTTTTTT.

The V call is TRBV15, the J call TRBJ1-5; no definite D call. CDR1 is LNHNV and CDR2 is YYDKDF in the germline V gene (reference sequence). This CDR3 comprises 16 residues. Trimming removed 0 bases from V and 0 bases from J, with 9 bases in between. The CDR3 spells CATSRDGWDSNQPQHF. CDR3 DNA: TGTGCCACCAGCAGAGATGGGTGGGATAGCAATCAGCCCCAGCATTTT.

This clonotype was seen more than once but under ten times. CDR3 in amino acids: CASSYPRTGGRETQYF. The CDR3 coding sequence is TGTGCCAGCAGTTACCCCCGGACAGGGGGTCGAGAGACCCAGTACTTC. The chain joins TRBV6-2 or TRBV6-3 to TRBJ2-5; 10 bases are a match to TRBD1. Germline lookup yields CDR1 MNHEY and CDR2 SVGEGT. CDR3 length: 16 residues. V shed 2 bases, J shed 4 bases, and the junction held 7 bases outside the gene matches.

In this sample, this clonotype turned up a few times. V usage is TRBV15 and J usage is TRBJ2-3; perhaps TRBD1 as D (5 bases). Deletions cut 0 bases from V and 0 bases from J, with 19 bases between. The CDR3 runs to 19 residues. Germline V lookup: CDR1 LNHNV, CDR2 YYDKDF (reference sequence). The CDR3 DNA reads TGTGCCACCAGCAGAGATCTGATGGTGTTGACAGATAGCACAGATACGCAGTATTTT. It yields the protein CATSRDLMVLTDSTDTQYF. Variable domain in full (rest from reference TRBV15 and TRBJ2-3): DAMVIQNPRYQVTQFGKPVTLSCSQTLNHNVMYWYQQKSSQAPKLLFHYYDKDFNNEADTPDNFQSRRPNTSFCFLDIRSPGLGDTAMYLCATSRDLMVLTDSTDTQYFGPGTRLTVL.